This T cell receptor (beta chain) came from a study of identical twins. General study results and limits: An excess of low generation probability was shown by twin-shared out-of-frame alpha sequences. Analyses based on zero insertions could be partly confounded by invariant MAIT and iNKT cells. Models came in too low on out-of-frame TCR alpha sharing in monozygotic twins.

Germline-derived CDR1 and CDR2 are SNHLY and FYNNEI. The CDR3 runs 15 residues. V dropped 2 bases and J dropped 4; count of bases not matched to a gene: 7. Template switching supplied a universal primer site; unique molecular identifiers were carried on the cDNA. TCRdb itself ran the 5' RACE reads through MiXCR, one entry per CDR3 protein. The repertoire has 450,000 to 600,000 distinct CDR3 sequences, 20% to 25% of them found once; the top ten carry around 0.47%. This clonotype was observed a handful of times. Its antigen is currently unknown. In addition, the sample was reused for a study of yellow fever vaccine responses in identical twins.

This chain uses TRBV2 with TRBJ1-2, with 7 nucleotides matching TRBD1. The sample taken for sequencing was CD4+ T cells sorted from blood. The TCR sequence derives from a young woman in good health. The CDR3 coding sequence is TGTGCCAGCAGTGAATATGGGACAGTACCCTATGGCTACACCTTC. Its protein product is CASSEYGTVPYGYTF.